A few counts support the clone carrying this TCR beta chain. This sample is drawn from a study of response to subunit inactivated influenza vaccine. MiXCR, run by TCRdb on the RT-PCR reads, gives a single entry per CDR3 protein. The table has 500,000 or so distinct CDR3 sequences, about 10% seen once; the top ten hold about an eighth. This TCR came from a man in his fifties who received an inactivated influenza vaccine. The sample in question was PBMCs from blood, obtained about 40 days after vaccination.

The CDR3 coding sequence is TGTGCCAGCAGCCAAGGAGGAAGTCCTCAAGAGACCCAGTACTTC. Translating gives CASSQGGSPQETQYF. V and J are TRBV3-1 and TRBJ2-5; no firm D call. Germline loops: CDR1 LGHDT, CDR2 YNNKEL (reference sequence). The CDR3 extends over 15 amino acids. V was shortened by 1 base and J by 2 bases, with 11 bases between the two germline ends.